The rows below give T cell receptor beta chains drawn from one sample of a study of blood T cell repertoires in COVID-19. Clones were read by immunoSEQ multiplex PCR, and TCRdb kept only the in-frame ones, dropping some. The sample lists 100,000 to 150,000 clones, roughly nine tenths seen once, with roughly 3.7% in the top ten. The sample was peripheral blood. All receptors derive from a man aged 50 or older with active COVID-19. The CDR3 runs from the conserved cysteine through the conserved F or W. D genes are given only for firm matches. A row's size may be missing; if present it is once, few, many or a size class.

TGTGCCAGCAGAGACAGGGGGGGCGATTCACCCCTCCACTTT	CASRDRGGDSPLHF	TRBD1	TRBV6-5	TRBJ1-6	NA
TGTGCTAGTGGTGTTACAGGGGACCCCCAAGAGACCCAGTACTTC	CASGVTGDPQETQYF	TRBD1	TRBV12-5	TRBJ2-5	few
TGTGCCAGTAGTATGGGTACTCACTACTCTGGAAACACCATATATTTT	CASSMGTHYSGNTIYF	NA	TRBV19	TRBJ1-3	once
TGCGCCAGCAGCTTCGGACTAGCGGGAGATCGGTTGGGTCAAGAGACCCAGTACTTC	CASSFGLAGDRLGQETQYF	TRBD2	TRBV5-1	TRBJ2-5	NA
TGTGCCAGCAGTGAAGCGCGGGGGCATCAGCCCCAGCATTTT	CASSEARGHQPQHF	NA	TRBV2	TRBJ1-5	NA
TGCGCCAGCAGCTTCGGACAGGAGAGCTCCTACGAGCAGTACTTC	CASSFGQESSYEQYF	TRBD1	TRBV5-1	TRBJ2-7	NA
TGTGCCAGCTCACCATTCGAGGGACAGAGGGACGGCTACACCTTC	CASSPFEGQRDGYTF	TRBD1	TRBV18	TRBJ1-2	NA
TGTGCCAGCAGGACGGAGAATAATTCACCCCTCCACTTT	CASRTENNSPLHF	NA	TRBV6-6	TRBJ1-6	few
TGTGCCAGCAGCCTTGACCAGGGACTAGCGGGGAACAATGAGCAGTTCTTC	CASSLDQGLAGNNEQFF	TRBD2	TRBV3-1/TRBV3-2	TRBJ2-1	NA
TGTGCCAGTAGTATAAAAACAGGGTGGGGAGATACGCAGTATTTT	CASSIKTGWGDTQYF	NA	TRBV19	TRBJ2-3	NA
TGTGCCAGCAGCCCCCGGGACTCAGGCTCGGATACGCAGTATTTT	CASSPRDSGSDTQYF	NA	TRBV13	TRBJ2-3	NA
TGTGCCAGCCGGGACAGGGGTAACTCCTATAATTCACCCCTCCACTTT	CASRDRGNSYNSPLHF	TRBD1	TRBV19	TRBJ1-6	NA
TGTGCCAGCAGGGAACTACTACGACAGGGTTATCAGCCCCAGCATTTT	CASRELLRQGYQPQHF	TRBD1	TRBV6-1	TRBJ1-5	NA
TGTGCCAGCAGTTTACCGGGCAGGGGATTATTCTATAGCAATCAGCCCCAGCATTTT	CASSLPGRGLFYSNQPQHF	NA	TRBV28	TRBJ1-5	NA
TGTGCCAGCAGTTCCGGGATCCAGCGCGGGGACACTGAAGCTTTCTTT	CASSSGIQRGDTEAFF	NA	TRBV7-9	TRBJ1-1	NA
TGCAGCGTATCCAGGGGGCGCAGCTCTGGCTACACCTTC	CSVSRGRSSGYTF	TRBD1	TRBV29-1	TRBJ1-2	NA
TGTGCCAGCAGTGAAGCGGGCCCAAATCTGGGCTACACCTTC	CASSEAGPNLGYTF	NA	TRBV6-1	TRBJ1-2	once
TGTGCCATCAGTGACCGGGGGGCCATCGGAAACACCATATATTTT	CAISDRGAIGNTIYF	NA	TRBV10-3	TRBJ1-3	NA
TGTGCCAGCAGCCAAGATTTGGCTAGCGGGGGGCGACGCCAAGAGACCCAGTACTTC	CASSQDLASGGRRQETQYF	TRBD2	TRBV4-2	TRBJ2-5	NA
TGCGCCAGCAGTCAATGGTTCTCACAACAAATGAACACTGAAGCTTTCTTT	CASSQWFSQQMNTEAFF	NA	TRBV23-1	TRBJ1-1	NA
TGTGCCAGCAGCTTCCGACTAGCGGGAGGTCACAATGAGCAGTTCTTC	CASSFRLAGGHNEQFF	TRBD2	TRBV11-3	TRBJ2-1	many
TGTGCCAGCAGCCTACAGGGGGCGAGATCACCCCTCCACTTT	CASSLQGARSPLHF	TRBD1	TRBV9	TRBJ1-6	NA
TGCAGCGTCACCGTAGCGGGATTGGCTGGGGCCAACGTCCTGACTTTC	CSVTVAGLAGANVLTF	TRBD2	TRBV29-1	TRBJ2-6	NA
TGTGCCAGCAGTGAGAGCGGGATCGGAGAGACCCAGTACTTC	CASSESGIGETQYF	TRBD2	TRBV25-1	TRBJ2-5	NA
TGTGCCAGTAGTATAGCCGGGACAAAGTCCTACGAGCAGTACTTC	CASSIAGTKSYEQYF	NA	TRBV19	TRBJ2-7	NA
TGTGCCAGCAGTCGAGGGAGCTCCTACAATGAGCAGTTCTTC	CASSRGSSYNEQFF	NA	TRBV6-5	TRBJ2-1	NA
TGCGCCAGCAGCACGTGGGGACAGGGAAGTGTGACTAATGAAAAACTGTTTTTT	CASSTWGQGSVTNEKLFF	TRBD1	TRBV5-1	TRBJ1-4	NA
TGTGCCAGCAGCCAGGGACTAGCGGGAGCAGGTGATACGCAGTATTTT	CASSQGLAGAGDTQYF	TRBD2	TRBV5-4	TRBJ2-3	NA
TGTGCCAGTAGATTGGGGCCTGGGGCAGCTTTCGCGACTGAAGCTTTCTTT	CASRLGPGAAFATEAFF	NA	TRBV19	TRBJ1-1	NA
TGCGCCAGCAGCTTGGGGCCAGGGGGCATAGGTGAGCAGTTCTTC	CASSLGPGGIGEQFF	TRBD1	TRBV5-1	TRBJ2-1	NA
TGTGCCTGGAGTCCGGGCTATGGCTACACCTTC	CAWSPGYGYTF	NA	TRBV30	TRBJ1-2	NA
TGCGCCAGCAGCCAAGCTTCTGGGACAGGGGGGTCGAGGGCCAACGTCCTGACTTTC	CASSQASGTGGSRANVLTF	TRBD1	TRBV4-1	TRBJ2-6	NA
TGTGCCAGCAGCTTAGATGGGAAAACAGGGGTGGATGGCTACACCTTC	CASSLDGKTGVDGYTF	TRBD1	TRBV11-3	TRBJ1-2	NA
TGTGCTAGTGGTTTGGTACTTGGACAGGGGGTCACTGAAGCTTTCTTT	CASGLVLGQGVTEAFF	TRBD1	TRBV12-5	TRBJ1-1	NA
TGTGCCAGCAGCCCGACAGGCGGCCCAACACAAGTGCAGTTCTTC	CASSPTGGPTQVQFF	NA	TRBV6-4	TRBJ2-1	NA
TGTGCCAGCAGCTTCCGGGACAGGACCAATGAGCAGTTCTTC	CASSFRDRTNEQFF	TRBD1	TRBV7-2	TRBJ2-1	NA
TGTGCCAGCAGCCTAGCCCAGGGGCAAGAGACCCAGTACTTC	CASSLAQGQETQYF	NA	TRBV3-1/TRBV3-2	TRBJ2-5	NA
TGTGCCAGCAGCTGGGGGGAGGATCAGCCCCAGCATTTT	CASSWGEDQPQHF	NA	TRBV5-4	TRBJ1-5	once
TGCGCCAGCAGATCAACTAGCGCCTTAAGCACAGATACGCAGTATTTT	CASRSTSALSTDTQYF	TRBD2	TRBV5-1	TRBJ2-3	NA
TGTGCCAGCAGTTCCCTCCGACTTAGGACAACGGCCTACGAGCAGTACTTC	CASSSLRLRTTAYEQYF	NA	TRBV6-2/TRBV6-3	TRBJ2-7	NA
TGTGCCAGCAGGGAAACAGGGGTGAACACTGAAGCTTTCTTT	CASRETGVNTEAFF	TRBD1	TRBV25-1	TRBJ1-1	NA